A selection of T cell receptor beta chains follows, all from one sample in a study of T-cell memory formation after mild COVID-19. TCRdb re-derived calls from the 5' RACE reads in MiXCR, one entry per CDR3 protein. In the table there are just under 350,000 distinct CDR3 sequences, 10% to 15% of which are singletons. Sequenced sample: PBMCs or a T cell subset sorted from them (not recorded which). These TCRs come from a man between 18 and 35 years old who had mild COVID-19 (a few samples of this study predate the infection). Cell type and time point are not known. Both conserved end residues are part of each CDR3. Fields, in order: CDR3 length, J gene, V gene, CDR3 protein.

>13|TRBJ2-1|TRBV24-1
CATGQGSPDEQFF
>15|TRBJ2-2|TRBV29-1
CSVEDPGGLGGELFF
>17|TRBJ2-6|TRBV20-1
CSAPRRQGAAGANVLTF
>15|TRBJ2-7|TRBV12-3/TRBV12-4
CASSLELGLSYEQYF
>15|TRBJ1-5|TRBV20-1
CSAVQGAQANQPQHF
>17|TRBJ2-1|TRBV20-1
CSAKTSGGPRGYNEQFF
>12|TRBJ2-3|TRBV7-9
CASSRRVDTQYF
>13|TRBJ1-1|TRBV6-5
CASSYDPGSEAFF
>16|TRBJ1-6|TRBV14
CASSQDKGGPESPLHF
>17|TRBJ2-1|TRBV27
CASSLWAGGPISNEQFF
>12|TRBJ1-2|TRBV7-2
CASSLGTYGYTF